A selection of T cell receptor beta chains follows, all from one sample in a study of blood T cells in healthy people across ages. TCRdb reprocessed the 5' RACE reads with MiXCR, giving one entry per CDR3 protein. Among just under 900,000 distinct CDR3 sequences listed, about 30% were seen once. Source material: blood. Receptors were obtained from a woman of 80 years or more in good health. Both conserved end residues are part of each CDR3. A D gene is named only where the DNA matches it firmly. Some rows mark clone size as missing; the rest say once, few, many or name a class of expanded clone.

cdr3_length	v_call	j_call	d_call	clone_size	cdr3_nt	cdr3_aa
13	TRBV29-1	TRBJ2-5	.	many	TGCAGCGTAGACGGGAACCCTTCAGAGACCCAGTACTTC	CSVDGNPSETQYF
15	TRBV18	TRBJ2-3	.	.	TGTGCCAGCTCACCAAGAAGCTTCGGGGTAGATACGCAGTATTTT	CASSPRSFGVDTQYF
16	TRBV5-1	TRBJ2-4	TRBD1	many	TGCGCCAGCAGCCCTGGACAGGTCCTAGCCAAAAACATTCAGTACTTC	CASSPGQVLAKNIQYF
14	TRBV6-1	TRBJ1-1	.	many	TGTGCCAGCAGTGATGGCAGTTTGAACACTGAAGCTTTCTTT	CASSDGSLNTEAFF
15	TRBV3-1	TRBJ2-3	.	.	TGTGCCAGCAGCCAAGAGGGCCACCCCGTTTATACGCAGTATTTT	CASSQEGHPVYTQYF
15	TRBV12-3/TRBV12-4	TRBJ2-3	TRBD2	.	TGTGCCAGCAGTCCTCCTGCGGGAGGCTCAGATACGCAGTATTTT	CASSPPAGGSDTQYF
12	TRBV10-3	TRBJ2-7	.	many	TGTGCCATCAGTGAGAAGGGAAACGAGCAGTACTTC	CAISEKGNEQYF
13	TRBV5-1	TRBJ1-1	.	many	TGCGCCAGCAGAGTACGGGAGAACACTGAAGCTTTCTTT	CASRVRENTEAFF
12	TRBV29-1	TRBJ1-4	.	many	TGCAGCGTTGGAGGGGAAATGGGAAAACTGTTTTTT	CSVGGEMGKLFF
16	TRBV25-1	TRBJ1-3	.	.	TGTGCCAGCAGTGAATATATTCAGGGGCCTGGAAACACCATATATTTT	CASSEYIQGPGNTIYF
14	TRBV18	TRBJ1-2	.	.	TGTGCCAGCTCACCACAAGCACAGCCGGATGGCTACACCTTC	CASSPQAQPDGYTF
14	TRBV20-1	TRBJ2-3	TRBD2	many	TGCAGTGCTCTAGCGGGGGGAAACACAGATACGCAGTATTTT	CSALAGGNTDTQYF
14	TRBV2	TRBJ1-2	TRBD1	.	TGTGCCAGCAGTGAACCCGACAGGGTCGATGGCTACACCTTC	CASSEPDRVDGYTF
13	TRBV11-2	TRBJ2-3	.	many	TGTGCCAGCAGCTACCCTAGCACAGATACGCAGTATTTT	CASSYPSTDTQYF
15	TRBV11-2	TRBJ1-2	.	many	TGTGCCAGCAGCTTAGTAATCAGGCGAAGCTCTGGCTACACCTTC	CASSLVIRRSSGYTF
15	TRBV7-9	TRBJ2-1	TRBD1	many	TGTGCCAGCAGATTCCCCGGGACAGGGAGGGATGAGCAGTTCTTC	CASRFPGTGRDEQFF
15	TRBV7-8	TRBJ2-3	TRBD2	many	TGTGCCAGCAGGTCCGGGACTACTTTCACAGATACGCAGTATTTT	CASRSGTTFTDTQYF
14	TRBV6-1	TRBJ1-5	.	few	TGTGCCAGCAGTGAAGCTTATAGCAATCAGCCCCAGCATTTT	CASSEAYSNQPQHF
12	TRBV7-2	TRBJ1-2	.	.	TGTACCAGCAGCTCCGACTCCTATGGCTACACCTTC	CTSSSDSYGYTF
16	TRBV24-1	TRBJ2-7	TRBD1	few	TGTGCCACCAGTGATCCGGGACAGATGCCCTACAATGAGCAGTACTTC	CATSDPGQMPYNEQYF
14	TRBV12-3/TRBV12-4	TRBJ1-5	.	.	TGTGCCAGCACTTCCGGGACCTCAAATCAGCCCCAGCATTTT	CASTSGTSNQPQHF
16	TRBV5-1	TRBJ2-1	TRBD2	.	TGCGCCAGCAGCGACCGTAGCGGGGGGGCCGTAGATGAGCAGTTCTTC	CASSDRSGGAVDEQFF
13	TRBV11-2	TRBJ2-1	.	.	TGTGCCAGCAGCTTAGCTCGGCCCAGTGAGCAGTTCTTC	CASSLARPSEQFF
14	TRBV10-3	TRBJ1-2	.	few	TGTGCCATCAGTGATCTGGGGGTCGACTATGGCTACACCTTC	CAISDLGVDYGYTF
14	TRBV12-3/TRBV12-4	TRBJ2-3	.	.	TGTGCCAGCAATTTCAGACAGACGGGAGATACGCAGTATTTT	CASNFRQTGDTQYF
14	TRBV4-3	TRBJ1-1	.	many	TGCGCCAGCAGCCAAGGGGGCACAGCCTCTGAAGCTTTCTTT	CASSQGGTASEAFF
15	TRBV18	TRBJ2-1	.	.	TGTGCCAACTCACCAGGGACGGGGGCTAATTATGAGCAGTTCTTC	CANSPGTGANYEQFF